Listed here are 13 T cell receptor beta chains from one sample, sequenced in a study of cytomegalovirus exposure and HLA in healthy donors. The PCR had 60 Vbeta and 13 Jbeta primers. Assay used: immunoSEQ multiplex PCR; TCRdb lists only in-frame clones, some missing. This table lists some 140,000 clones. The sequenced sample consisted of PBMCs. These receptors all come from a woman between 40 and 55 years old in good health and CMV-seronegative.

Here the CDR3 reads CASYSKRGYNEQFF. For the CDR3, the DNA is TGTGCCAGCTACTCCAAGCGGGGTTACAATGAGCAGTTCTTC. V and J are TRBV28 and TRBJ2-1, with TRBD2 matching 7 bases. The V segment lost 8 bases and the J segment 4 bases; nucleotides outside the gene matches: 8. Germline CDR1 MDHEN, CDR2 SYDVKM. CDR3 length equals 14 residues.

The chain uses TRBV14 and TRBJ1-5; maybe TRBD1 (5 bases). The CDR3 has 13 residues. Germline V CDR1 and CDR2: SGHDN, FVKESK. Trimming pared 5 bases from V and 4 bases from J, leaving 9 bases between. In nucleotides, the CDR3 is TGTGCCAGCAGCGACAGTCGAAATCAGCCCCAGCATTTT. Its protein is CASSDSRNQPQHF.

This chain joins TRBV6-1 and TRBJ1-2; no firm D call. V was cut by 7 bases and J by 13 bases, with 16 bases left in between. The CDR3 runs 11 residues. Germline assignment: CDR1 MNHNS and CDR2 SASEGT. CDR3 sequence (DNA): TGTGCCAGCAATTACGGCACCGCGGGCACCTTC. Protein sequence: CASNYGTAGTF.

The rearrangement links TRBV4-3 to TRBJ1-6; possible D gene TRBD1, 5 bases. Germline V lookup: CDR1 LGHNA, CDR2 YSLEER. The CDR3 covers 16 residues. The V end lost 0 bases, the J end lost 5 bases, and 11 bases lay between the germline ends. For the CDR3, the DNA is TGCGCCAGCAGCCAAGACTGGACACGGAATAATTCACCCCTCCACTTT. Translation gives CASSQDWTRNNSPLHF.

The chain carries TRBV10-3 and TRBJ2-5; D possibly corresponds to TRBD1 (6 bases). The CDR3 runs to 14 residues. Looked up from germline, CDR1 is ENHRY and CDR2 is SYGVKD. V was clipped by 0 bases and J by 5 bases, with 10 bases between them. The CDR3 loop is CAISESTGTETQYF. DNA of the CDR3: TGTGCCATCAGTGAGTCTACAGGGACGGAGACCCAGTACTTC.

The chain recombines TRBV7-9 with TRBJ1-3; D perhaps matches TRBD1 (6 bases). The germline V gene encodes CDR1 SEHNR and CDR2 FQNEAQ (reference sequence). V gave up 2 bases and J gave up 3 bases, with 14 bases separating them. The CDR3 spans 16 residues. The CDR3 DNA reads TGTGCCAGCAGCTTAAGCGGGGGCGTGAGTGGAAACACCATATATTTT. This codes for CASSLSGGVSGNTIYF.

The CDR3 sequence: CASEISGAGNQPQHF. DNA for the CDR3: TGTGCCAGTGAAATCAGCGGGGCGGGCAATCAGCCCCAGCATTTT. The chain combines TRBV19 with TRBJ1-5; TRBD1 might be the D (5 bases). The V gene's germline CDR1 is LNHDA and CDR2 SQIVND (reference sequence). The length of the CDR3 is 15 residues. V dropped 8 bases and J dropped 2 bases, with 16 bases sitting between them.

V usage is TRBV29-1 and J usage is TRBJ1-1; a weak D match, TRBD1 (5 bases). The CDR3 runs to 13 residues. The ends were cut back, 1 base at V and 4 bases at J, with 10 bases in the middle. The germline gives CDR1 SQVTM, CDR2 ANQGSEA. In DNA form, the CDR3 reads TGCAGCGTTGAAGGTAGACAGTCCACTGAAGCTTTCTTT. Translation: CSVEGRQSTEAFF. The complete variable domain, with remaining parts taken from reference TRBV29-1 and TRBJ1-1, reads SAVISQKPSRDICQRGTSLTIQCQVDSQVTMMFWYRQQPGQSLTLIATANQGSEATYESGFVIDKFPISRPNLTFSTLTVSNMSPEDSSIYLCSVEGRQSTEAFFGQGTRLTVV.

The chain uses TRBV11-2 and TRBJ2-7; tentative D call: TRBD1 (5 bases). Per germline, CDR1 SGHAT and CDR2 FQNNGV. The CDR3 covers 15 residues. V shed 1 base and J shed 2 bases, with 12 bases lying between them. As DNA, the CDR3 is TGTGCCAGCAGCTTAGGGACACTGGGGCCCTACGAGCAGTACGTC. Its protein product is CASSLGTLGPYEQYV.

CDR3 bases: TGTGCCAGCAGTTACGCCGGAGCCTCTGGAAACACCATATATTTT. This codes for CASSYAGASGNTIYF. The chain couples TRBV6-5 to TRBJ1-3; no clear D. The V end was cut by 2 bases, the J end by 0 bases, with 8 bases between. Per the germline V gene, CDR1 is MNHEY and CDR2 is SVGAGI. This CDR3 has 15 residues.

The chain has TRBV28 and TRBJ1-3, with 7 bases that match TRBD1. CDR1 and CDR2 from the germline V gene are MDHEN and SYDVKM. This CDR3 has 14 residues. V was pared by 7 bases and J by 4 bases, with 7 bases of the junction left unmatched. For the CDR3, the DNA is TGTGCCAGCAAAGCCGAGACAGGGGGAAACACCATATATTTT. As protein: CASKAETGGNTIYF.

This chain joins TRBV6-1 and TRBJ1-5; the match to TRBD1 covers 7 bases. The CDR3 sequence is 15 residues long. CDR1 and CDR2 from the germline V gene are MNHNS and SASEGT. Losses at the gene ends were 3 bases for V and 6 bases for J; bases not matched to a gene: 8. Written as DNA, the CDR3 is TGTGCCAGCAGTGACTTAAGGGGGCTTAGTCAGCCCCAGCATTTT. It codes for CASSDLRGLSQPQHF.

The chain carries TRBV29-1 and TRBJ1-5, with D tentatively TRBD1 (5 bases). CDR1 is SQVTM, CDR2 ANQGSEA, per germline. V was shortened by 2 bases and J by 4 bases, with 9 bases between the two germline ends. The CDR3 totals 13 residues. The CDR3 region is CSVEFGGNQPQHF. The CDR3 bases are TGCAGCGTTGAATTCGGGGGTAATCAGCCCCAGCATTTT.